This T cell receptor beta chain came from a study of CD8 T cells in Susac syndrome. The study's findings and limits: The authors acknowledged that the study's TCR sequencing and HLA analysis involved relatively few individuals.

This clonotype was observed once. The antigen remains unidentified. The CDR3 extends over 15 amino acids. Per the germline V gene, CDR1 is LNHDA and CDR2 is SQIVND (reference sequence). Losses at the gene ends were 0 bases for V and 9 bases for J; bases not matched to a gene: 8. CD8+ and CD4+ blood T cells underwent TCR beta sequencing. When the RNA was reverse transcribed, random hexamers were used with an input of about 0.45 to 1 ug. Coverage of TCR beta CDR3 amplification by immunoSEQ multiplex PCR extended to 54 Vbeta and 13 Jbeta. Each CDR3 protein is one row after TCRdb ran MiXCR on the immunoSEQ multiplex PCR reads. This sample has 150,000 to 200,000 distinct CDR3 sequences, with roughly 96% found just once.

This receptor was obtained from a human donor with multiple sclerosis. Specimen: CD4+ T cells from PBMCs. The chain joins TRBV19 to TRBJ1-5, with 7 bases matching TRBD1. Here the CDR3 DNA reads TGTGCCAGTAGTATAGATACGCGACAGGGCACGCCCCAGCATTTT. It yields the protein CASSIDTRQGTPQHF.